This T cell receptor beta chain derives from a study of identical twins. General study results and limits: The study found weaker excess twin sharing in beta out-of-frame sequences. Alpha sequences out of frame and shared by twins had excess low generation probability.

MiXCR was run by TCRdb on the 5' RACE reads, yielding one entry per CDR3 protein. The profile shows under 900,000 distinct CDR3 sequences, 9% to 15% of them singletons. This CDR3 is built from 15 residues. Germline lookup yields CDR1 MNHEY and CDR2 SMNVEV (reference sequence). V lost 5 bases to trimming and J lost 5 bases, with 18 bases between them. This clonotype was observed a handful of times. Antigen unknown. This same sample was also part of a study on yellow fever vaccine responses in identical twins.

The chain couples TRBV27 to TRBJ1-2; D might be TRBD1 (6 bases). Sequencing was done on a sample of PBMCs. This clonotype was sampled from a young woman in good health. The CDR3 nucleotides read TGTGCCAGCAGTCTGGTGCCAGGGGTGACTTATGGCTACACCTTC. This codes for CASSLVPGVTYGYTF.